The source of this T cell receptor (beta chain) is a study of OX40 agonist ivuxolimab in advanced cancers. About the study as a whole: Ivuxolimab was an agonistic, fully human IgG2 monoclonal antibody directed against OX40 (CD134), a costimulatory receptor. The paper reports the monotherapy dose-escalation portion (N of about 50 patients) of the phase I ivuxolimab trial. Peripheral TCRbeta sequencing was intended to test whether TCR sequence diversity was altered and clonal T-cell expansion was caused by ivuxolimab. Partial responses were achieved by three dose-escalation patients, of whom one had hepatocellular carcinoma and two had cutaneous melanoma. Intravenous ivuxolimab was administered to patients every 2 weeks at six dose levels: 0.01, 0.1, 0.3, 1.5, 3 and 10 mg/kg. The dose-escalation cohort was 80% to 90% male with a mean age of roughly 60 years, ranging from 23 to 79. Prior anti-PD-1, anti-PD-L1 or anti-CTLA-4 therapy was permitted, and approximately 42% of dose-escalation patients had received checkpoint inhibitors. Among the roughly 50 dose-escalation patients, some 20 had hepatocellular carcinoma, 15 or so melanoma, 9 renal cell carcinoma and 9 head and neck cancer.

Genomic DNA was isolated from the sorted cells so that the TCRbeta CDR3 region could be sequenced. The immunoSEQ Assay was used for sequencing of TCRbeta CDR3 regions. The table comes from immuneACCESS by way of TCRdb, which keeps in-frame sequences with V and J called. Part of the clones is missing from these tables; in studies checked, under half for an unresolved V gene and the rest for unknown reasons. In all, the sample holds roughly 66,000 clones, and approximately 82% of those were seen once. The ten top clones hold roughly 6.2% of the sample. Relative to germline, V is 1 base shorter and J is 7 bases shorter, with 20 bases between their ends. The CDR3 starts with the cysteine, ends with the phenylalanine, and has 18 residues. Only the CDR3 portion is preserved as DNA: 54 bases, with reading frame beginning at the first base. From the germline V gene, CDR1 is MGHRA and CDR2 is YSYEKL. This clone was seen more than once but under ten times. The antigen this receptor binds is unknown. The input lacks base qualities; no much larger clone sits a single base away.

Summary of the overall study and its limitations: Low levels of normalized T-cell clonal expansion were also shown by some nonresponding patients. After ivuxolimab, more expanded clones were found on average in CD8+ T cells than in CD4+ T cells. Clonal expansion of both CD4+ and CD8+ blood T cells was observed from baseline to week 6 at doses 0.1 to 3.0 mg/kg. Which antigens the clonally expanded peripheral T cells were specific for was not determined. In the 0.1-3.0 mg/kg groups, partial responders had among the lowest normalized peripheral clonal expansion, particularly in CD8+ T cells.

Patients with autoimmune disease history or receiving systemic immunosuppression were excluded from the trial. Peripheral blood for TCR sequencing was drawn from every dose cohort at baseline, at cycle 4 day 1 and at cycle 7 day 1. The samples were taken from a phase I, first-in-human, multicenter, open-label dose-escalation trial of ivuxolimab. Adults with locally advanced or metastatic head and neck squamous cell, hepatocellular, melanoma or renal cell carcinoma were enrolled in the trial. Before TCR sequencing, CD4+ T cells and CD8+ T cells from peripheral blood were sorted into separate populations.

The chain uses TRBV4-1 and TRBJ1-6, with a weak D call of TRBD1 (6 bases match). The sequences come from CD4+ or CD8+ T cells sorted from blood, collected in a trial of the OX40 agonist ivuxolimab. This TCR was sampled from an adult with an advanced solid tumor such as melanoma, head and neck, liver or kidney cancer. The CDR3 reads CASSQGGRGGSGNSPLHF. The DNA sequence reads TGCGCCAGCAGCCAAGGTGGCAGGGGAGGTTCTGGAAATTCACCCCTCCACTTT.